The 3 T cell receptor beta chains below were found in one sample sequenced in a study of CD8 T cells in ankylosing spondylitis. TCRdb reanalysed the 5' RACE reads using MiXCR and keeps one entry per CDR3 protein. Among a few hundred thousand distinct CDR3 sequences listed, more than 9% were seen once. Sequencing was done on a sample of blood, either unsorted or a sorted T cell fraction (not recorded which). The receptors here all came from a male donor with ankylosing spondylitis or in good health (not recorded which).

This clonotype was seen repeatedly, ten times or more. This rearrangement joins TRBV20-1 to TRBJ2-3; TRBD2 matches 8 bases. CDR1 is DFQATT and CDR2 is SNEGSKA in the germline V gene (reference sequence). V shed 6 bases, J shed 6 bases, and the junction held 8 bases outside the gene matches. The CDR3 has 13 residues. CDR3 coding DNA: TGCAGTGCCCCGCTAGCGGGCCCGGATACGCAGTATTTT. This codes for CSAPLAGPDTQYF.

This clonotype has a count of ten or more. The J gene is TRBJ2-5, the V gene TRBV7-2; 8 nucleotides line up with TRBD2. This CDR3 is 17 amino acids long. The V segment lost 2 bases and the J segment 3 bases; nucleotides outside the gene matches: 11. Germline CDR1 reads SGHTA; CDR2 reads FQGNSA. The CDR3 nucleotides are TGTGCCAGCAGCTTAATTAGACGCGGGGGGAACAAAGAGACCCAGTACTTC. As protein: CASSLIRRGGNKETQYF. Complete variable domain (other parts from reference TRBV7-2 and TRBJ2-5): GAGVSQSPSNKVTEKGKDVELRCDPISGHTALYWYRQSLGQGLEFLIYFQGNSAPDKSGLPSDRFSAERTGGSVSTLTIQRTQQEDSAVYLCASSLIRRGGNKETQYFGPGTRLLVL.

There are a few counts of this clonotype. DNA of the CDR3: TGTGCCAGCAGTCCATTGACCCCCCCCTTCTCCTACAATGAGCAGTTCTTC. Translated: CASSPLTPPFSYNEQFF. The chain has TRBV14 and TRBJ2-1, with D unresolved. This CDR3 is built from 17 residues. V lost 6 bases, J lost 0 bases, and 18 bases lay in between. Germline values: CDR1 SGHDN, CDR2 FVKESK.